The entry below describes one TCR beta chain. Other DNA sequences within the sample encode an identical CDR3. The germline gives CDR1 SQVTM, CDR2 ANQGSEA. The CDR3 totals 13 residues. Deletions cut 3 bases from V and 0 bases from J, with 7 bases between. Profiling relied on immunoSEQ multiplex PCR, and the TCRdb table lists in-frame clones only, not all of them. The sample yields 210,000 or so clones, around 90% seen once. The data are from a study of blood T cell repertoires in COVID-19. On the study more broadly: PBMCs, B-cell-depleted T cells, or T cells were the source of the cDNA or gDNA that made up the material.

Sequencing was performed on peripheral blood. The chain recombines TRBV29-1 with TRBJ2-3; D perhaps matches TRBD1 (6 bases). The sequence was collected from a man between 45 and 60 years old with acute or convalescent COVID-19. The CDR3 is CSVEGASTDTQYF. The DNA of the CDR3 is TGCAGCGTTGAGGGGGCCAGCACAGATACGCAGTATTTT.